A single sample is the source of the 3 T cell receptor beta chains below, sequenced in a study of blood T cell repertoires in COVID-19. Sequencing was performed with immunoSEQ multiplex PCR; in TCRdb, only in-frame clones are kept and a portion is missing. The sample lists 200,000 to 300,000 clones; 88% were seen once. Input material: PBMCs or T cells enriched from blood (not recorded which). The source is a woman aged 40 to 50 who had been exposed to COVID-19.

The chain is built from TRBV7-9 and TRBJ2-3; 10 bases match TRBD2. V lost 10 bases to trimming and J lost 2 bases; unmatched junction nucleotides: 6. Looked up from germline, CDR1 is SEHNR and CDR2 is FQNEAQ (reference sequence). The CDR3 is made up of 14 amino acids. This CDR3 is CATSSGRATDTQYF. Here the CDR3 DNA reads TGTGCCACCTCAAGCGGGAGGGCCACAGATACGCAGTATTTT.

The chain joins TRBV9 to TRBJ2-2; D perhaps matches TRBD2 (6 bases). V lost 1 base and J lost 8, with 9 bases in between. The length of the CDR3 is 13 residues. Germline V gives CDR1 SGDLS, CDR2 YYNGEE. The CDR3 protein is CASSVTGVGELFF. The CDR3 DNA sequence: TGTGCCAGCAGCGTAACGGGGGTAGGGGAGCTGTTTTTT. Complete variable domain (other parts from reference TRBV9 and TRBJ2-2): DSGVTQTPKHLITATGQRVTLRCSPRSGDLSVYWYQQSLDQGLQFLIQYYNGEERAKGNILERFSAQQFPDLHSELNLSSLELGDSALYFCASSVTGVGELFFGEGSRLTVL.

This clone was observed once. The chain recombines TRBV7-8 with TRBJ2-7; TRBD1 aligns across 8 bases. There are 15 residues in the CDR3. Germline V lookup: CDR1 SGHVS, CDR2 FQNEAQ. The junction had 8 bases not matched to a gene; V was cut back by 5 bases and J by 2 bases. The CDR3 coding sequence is TGTGCCAGCAGCCCATGGACAGGGTCGGCCTACGAGCAGTACTTC. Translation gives CASSPWTGSAYEQYF.